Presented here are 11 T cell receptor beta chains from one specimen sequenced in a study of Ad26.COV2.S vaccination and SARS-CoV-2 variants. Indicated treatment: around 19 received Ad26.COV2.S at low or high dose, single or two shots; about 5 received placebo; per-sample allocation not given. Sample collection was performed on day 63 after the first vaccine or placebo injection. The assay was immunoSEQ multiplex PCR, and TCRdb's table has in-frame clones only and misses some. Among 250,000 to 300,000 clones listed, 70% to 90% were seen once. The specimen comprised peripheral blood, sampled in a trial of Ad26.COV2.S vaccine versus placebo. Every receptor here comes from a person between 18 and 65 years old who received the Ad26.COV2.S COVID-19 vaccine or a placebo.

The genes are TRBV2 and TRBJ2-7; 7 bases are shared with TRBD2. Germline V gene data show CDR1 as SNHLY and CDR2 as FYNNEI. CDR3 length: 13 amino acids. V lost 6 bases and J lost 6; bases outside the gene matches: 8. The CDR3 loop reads CASRLAPPPEQYF. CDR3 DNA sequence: TGTGCCAGCAGACTAGCGCCCCCCCCCGAGCAGTACTTC.

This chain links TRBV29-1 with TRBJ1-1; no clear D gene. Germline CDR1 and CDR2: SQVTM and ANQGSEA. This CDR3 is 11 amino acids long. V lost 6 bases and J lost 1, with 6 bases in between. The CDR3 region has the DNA TGCAGCGTGCAGGAGAACACTGAAGCTTTCTTT. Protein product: CSVQENTEAFF.

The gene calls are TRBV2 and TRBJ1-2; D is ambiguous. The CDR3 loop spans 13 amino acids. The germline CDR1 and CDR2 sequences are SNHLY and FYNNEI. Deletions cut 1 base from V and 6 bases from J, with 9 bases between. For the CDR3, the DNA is TGTGCCAGCAGTGAAGGTTTGTGGGATGGCTACACCTTC. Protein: CASSEGLWDGYTF.

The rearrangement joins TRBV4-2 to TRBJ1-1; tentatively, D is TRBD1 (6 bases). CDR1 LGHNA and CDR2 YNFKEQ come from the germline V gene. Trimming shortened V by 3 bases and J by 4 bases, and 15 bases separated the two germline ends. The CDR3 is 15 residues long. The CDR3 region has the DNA TGTGCCAGCAGCCAGGCAGGGGTCGGATCCACTGAAGCTTTCTTT. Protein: CASSQAGVGSTEAFF.

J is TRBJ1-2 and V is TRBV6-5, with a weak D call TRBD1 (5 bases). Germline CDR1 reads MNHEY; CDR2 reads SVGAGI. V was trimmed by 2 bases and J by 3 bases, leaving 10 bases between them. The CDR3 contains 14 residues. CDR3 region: CASSYLRADYGYTF. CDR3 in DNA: TGTGCCAGCAGTTACCTCAGGGCCGACTATGGCTACACCTTC.

CDR3 sequence reads: CASSLYSLGALTEQYF. The CDR3, as DNA: TGTGCCAGCAGCTTATATTCCCTGGGGGCCCTCACCGAGCAGTACTTC. The chain combines TRBV7-2 with TRBJ2-7; possible D gene TRBD1, 6 bases. The CDR3 totals 16 residues. Trimming removed 2 bases from V and 6 bases from J, with 20 bases in between. CDR1 is SGHTA, CDR2 FQGNSA, per germline.

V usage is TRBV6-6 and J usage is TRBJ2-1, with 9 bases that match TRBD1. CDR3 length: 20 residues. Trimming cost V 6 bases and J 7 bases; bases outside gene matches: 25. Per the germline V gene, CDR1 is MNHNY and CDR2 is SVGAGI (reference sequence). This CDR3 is CASRRRTGAYGGTPLNEQFF. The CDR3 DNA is TGTGCCAGCAGACGACGGACAGGGGCTTACGGAGGGACTCCCTTGAATGAGCAGTTCTTC.

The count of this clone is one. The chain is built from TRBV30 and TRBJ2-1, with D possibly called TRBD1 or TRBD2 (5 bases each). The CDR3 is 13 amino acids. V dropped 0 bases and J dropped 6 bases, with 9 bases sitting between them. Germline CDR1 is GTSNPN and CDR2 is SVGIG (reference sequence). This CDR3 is CAWSVRGVNEQFF. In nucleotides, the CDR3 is TGTGCCTGGAGTGTGAGAGGGGTCAATGAGCAGTTCTTC.

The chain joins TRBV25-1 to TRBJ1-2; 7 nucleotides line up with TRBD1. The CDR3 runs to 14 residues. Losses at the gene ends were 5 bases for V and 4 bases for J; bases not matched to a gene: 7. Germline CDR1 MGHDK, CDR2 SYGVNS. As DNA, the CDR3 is TGTGCCAGCAGTTCGACAGGGCGGGCCTATGGCTACACCTTC. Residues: CASSSTGRAYGYTF.

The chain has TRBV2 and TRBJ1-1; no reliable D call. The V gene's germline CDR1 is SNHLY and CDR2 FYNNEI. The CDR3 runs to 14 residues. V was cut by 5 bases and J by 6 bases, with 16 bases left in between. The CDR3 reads CASSFGQTVPEAFF. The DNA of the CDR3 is TGTGCCAGCAGTTTCGGTCAGACGGTCCCTGAAGCTTTCTTT.

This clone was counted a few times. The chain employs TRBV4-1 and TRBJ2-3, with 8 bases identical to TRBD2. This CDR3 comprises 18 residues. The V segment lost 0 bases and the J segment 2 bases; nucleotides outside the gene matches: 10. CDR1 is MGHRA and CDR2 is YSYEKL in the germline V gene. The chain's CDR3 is CASSQEGSSGLNTDTQYF. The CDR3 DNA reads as TGCGCCAGCAGCCAAGAGGGCTCTAGCGGGTTAAACACAGATACGCAGTATTTT.